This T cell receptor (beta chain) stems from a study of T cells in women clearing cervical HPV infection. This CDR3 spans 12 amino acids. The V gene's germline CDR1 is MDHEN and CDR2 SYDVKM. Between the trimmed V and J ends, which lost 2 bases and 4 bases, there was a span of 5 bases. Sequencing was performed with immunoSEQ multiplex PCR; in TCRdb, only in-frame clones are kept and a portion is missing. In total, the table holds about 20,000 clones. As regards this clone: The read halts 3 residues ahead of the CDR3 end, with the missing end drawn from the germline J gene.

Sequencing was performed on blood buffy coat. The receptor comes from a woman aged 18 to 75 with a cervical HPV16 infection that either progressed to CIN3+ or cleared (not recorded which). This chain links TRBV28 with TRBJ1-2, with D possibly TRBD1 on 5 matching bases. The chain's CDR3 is CASSLRGYGYTF. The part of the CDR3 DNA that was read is TGTGCCAGCAGTTTAAGGGGCTATGGC.